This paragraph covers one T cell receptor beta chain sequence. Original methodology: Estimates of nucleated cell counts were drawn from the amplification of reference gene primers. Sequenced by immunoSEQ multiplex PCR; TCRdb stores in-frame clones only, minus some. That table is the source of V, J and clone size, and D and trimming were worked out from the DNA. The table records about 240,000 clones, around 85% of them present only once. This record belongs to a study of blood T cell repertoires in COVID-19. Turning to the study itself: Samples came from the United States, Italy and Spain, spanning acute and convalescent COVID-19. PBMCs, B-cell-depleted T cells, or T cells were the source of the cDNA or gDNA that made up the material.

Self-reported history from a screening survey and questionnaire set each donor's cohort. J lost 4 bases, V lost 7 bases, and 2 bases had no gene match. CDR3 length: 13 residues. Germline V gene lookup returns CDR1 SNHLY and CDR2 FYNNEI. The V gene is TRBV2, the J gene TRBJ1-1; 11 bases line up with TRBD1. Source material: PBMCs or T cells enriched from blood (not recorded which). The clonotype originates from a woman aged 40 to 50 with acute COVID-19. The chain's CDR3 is CASKGTGGTEAFF. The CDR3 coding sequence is TGTGCCAGCAAAGGGACAGGGGGCACTGAAGCTTTCTTT.